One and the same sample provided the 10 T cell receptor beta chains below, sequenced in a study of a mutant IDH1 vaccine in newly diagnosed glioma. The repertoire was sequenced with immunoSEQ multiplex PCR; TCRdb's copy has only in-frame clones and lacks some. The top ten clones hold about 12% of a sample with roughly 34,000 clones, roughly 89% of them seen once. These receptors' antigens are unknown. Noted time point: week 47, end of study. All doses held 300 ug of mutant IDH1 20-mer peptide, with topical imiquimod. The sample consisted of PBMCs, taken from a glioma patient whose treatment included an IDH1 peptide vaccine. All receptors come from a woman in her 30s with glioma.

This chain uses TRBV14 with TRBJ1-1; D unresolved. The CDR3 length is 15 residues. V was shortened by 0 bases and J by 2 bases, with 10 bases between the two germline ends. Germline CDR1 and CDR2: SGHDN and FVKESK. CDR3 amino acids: CASSQDVPFNTEAFF. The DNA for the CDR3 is TGTGCCAGCAGCCAAGATGTCCCTTTTAACACTGAAGCTTTCTTT.

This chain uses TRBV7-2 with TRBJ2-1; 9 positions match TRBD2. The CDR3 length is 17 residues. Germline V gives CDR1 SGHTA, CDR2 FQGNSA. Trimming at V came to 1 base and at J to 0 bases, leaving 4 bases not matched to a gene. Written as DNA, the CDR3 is TGTGCCAGCAGCTTAGTAGCGGGGGCCTTCTCCTACAATGAGCAGTTCTTC. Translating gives CASSLVAGAFSYNEQFF.

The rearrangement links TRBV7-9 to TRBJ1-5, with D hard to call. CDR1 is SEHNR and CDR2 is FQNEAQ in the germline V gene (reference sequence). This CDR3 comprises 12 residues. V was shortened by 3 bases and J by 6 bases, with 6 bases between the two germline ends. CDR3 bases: TGTGCCAGCAGCTTCACGGGTCAGCCCCAGCATTTT. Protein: CASSFTGQPQHF.

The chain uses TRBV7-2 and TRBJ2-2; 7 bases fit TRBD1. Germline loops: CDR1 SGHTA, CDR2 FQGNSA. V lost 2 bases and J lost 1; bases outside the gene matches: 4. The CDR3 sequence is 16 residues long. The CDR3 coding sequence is TGTGCCAGCAGCTTAATAGGGGGCCTGAACACCGGGGAGCTGTTTTTT. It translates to CASSLIGGLNTGELFF.

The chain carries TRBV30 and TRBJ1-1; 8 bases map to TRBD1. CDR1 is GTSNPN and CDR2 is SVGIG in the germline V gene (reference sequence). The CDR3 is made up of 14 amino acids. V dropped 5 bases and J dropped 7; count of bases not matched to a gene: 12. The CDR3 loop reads CAWDTGGVMGEAFF. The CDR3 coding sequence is TGTGCCTGGGATACAGGGGGGGTAATGGGTGAAGCTTTCTTT.

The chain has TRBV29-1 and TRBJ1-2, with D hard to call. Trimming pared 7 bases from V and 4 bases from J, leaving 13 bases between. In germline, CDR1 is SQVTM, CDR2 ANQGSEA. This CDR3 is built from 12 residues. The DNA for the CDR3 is TGCAGCGCTTATGTCGGAGCCTATGGCTACACCTTC. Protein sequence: CSAYVGAYGYTF.

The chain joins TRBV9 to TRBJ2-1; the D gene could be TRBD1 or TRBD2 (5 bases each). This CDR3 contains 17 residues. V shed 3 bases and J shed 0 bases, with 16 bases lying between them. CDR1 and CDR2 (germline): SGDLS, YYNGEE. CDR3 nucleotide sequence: TGTGCCAGCAGCGACCCGTTTGGGACCAGCTCCTACAATGAGCAGTTCTTC. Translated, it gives CASSDPFGTSSYNEQFF.

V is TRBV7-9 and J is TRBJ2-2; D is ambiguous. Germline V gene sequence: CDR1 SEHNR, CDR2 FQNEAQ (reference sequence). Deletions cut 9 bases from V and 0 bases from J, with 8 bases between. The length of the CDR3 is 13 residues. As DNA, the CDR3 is TGTGCCAGAAGGACCGCGAACACCGGGGAGCTGTTTTTT. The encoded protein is CARRTANTGELFF.

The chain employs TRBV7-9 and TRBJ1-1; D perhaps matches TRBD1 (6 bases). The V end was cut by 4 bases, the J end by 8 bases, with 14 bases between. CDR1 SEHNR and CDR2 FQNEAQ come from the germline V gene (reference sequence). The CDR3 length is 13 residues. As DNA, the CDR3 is TGTGCCAGCAGCTCCAGGGGTCCAGAGGAAGCTTTCTTT. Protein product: CASSSRGPEEAFF.

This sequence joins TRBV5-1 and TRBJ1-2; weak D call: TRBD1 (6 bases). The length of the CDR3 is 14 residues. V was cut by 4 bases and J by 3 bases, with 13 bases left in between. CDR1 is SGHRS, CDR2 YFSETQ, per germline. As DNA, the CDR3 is TGCGCCAGCAGCCAGGACAGTACCGACTATGGCTACACCTTC. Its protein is CASSQDSTDYGYTF.